These T cell receptor beta chains were read from a single sample in a study of shared clonotypes between healthy human individuals. Libraries were prepared by immunoSEQ multiplex PCR; TCRdb keeps only in-frame clonotypes and omits some of them. The sample lists roughly 2 million clones; roughly 95% were seen once. Sequenced input: naive CD4+ T cells sorted from blood. These TCRs come from a man aged 18 to 30 in good health. CDR3s include the opening cysteine and the closing phenylalanine or tryptophan. A D gene is named only where the DNA matches it firmly. Size is omitted from some rows. Given values are once, few, many or a class for expanded clones.

>NA|TRBJ1-1|NA|TRBV11-2
TGTGCCAGCAGCTTTATCGGTGAAGCTTTCTTT
CASSFIGEAFF
>TRBD1|TRBJ1-2|NA|TRBV4-1
TGCGCCAGCAGCCAGTTGGGACAGGGGGCAGGTGGCTACACCTTC
CASSQLGQGAGGYTF
>TRBD1|TRBJ2-7|NA|TRBV6-5
TGTGCCAGCAGTTACTCCCCGGGACAGTCTCTCGAGAAGTACTTC
CASSYSPGQSLEKYF
>TRBD1|TRBJ2-2|NA|TRBV10-3
TGTGCCATCAGTGAGTCGGGACAGACCCTCACCGGGGAGCTGTTTTTT
CAISESGQTLTGELFF
>NA|TRBJ2-4|NA|TRBV6-5
TGTGCCAGCAGTTACTCGTCAGGACTAGCCAAAAACATTCAGTACTTC
CASSYSSGLAKNIQYF
>NA|TRBJ1-4|NA|TRBV18
TGTGCCAGCTCCGGCGTAAGCCCTTCGGGGGCAACTAATGAAAAACTGTTTTTT
CASSGVSPSGATNEKLFF
>TRBD2|TRBJ2-7|NA|TRBV7-2
TGTGCCAGCAGGACTAGCGGGACGTACGAGCAGTACTTC
CASRTSGTYEQYF
>NA|TRBJ2-3|NA|TRBV5-1
TGCGCCAGCAGCTTACGGAGGGCAGATACGCAGTATTTT
CASSLRRADTQYF
>NA|TRBJ2-7|NA|TRBV5-6
TGTGCCAGCAGCCCCACGCTAGACCCCCCCTACGAGCAGTACTTC
CASSPTLDPPYEQYF
>TRBD1|TRBJ1-6|NA|TRBV10-3
TGTGCCATCAAACCCTCGACAGGGCCGAATTCACCCCTCCACTTT
CAIKPSTGPNSPLHF
>NA|TRBJ1-1|NA|TRBV6-1
TGTGCCTGGGGGCAGGGGAGGACTGAAGCTTTCTTT
CAWGQGRTEAFF
>TRBD1|TRBJ2-7|NA|TRBV5-1
TGCGCCAGCAGCTTGAGACAGGGGAGCTCCTACGAGCAGTACTTC
CASSLRQGSSYEQYF
>TRBD1|TRBJ2-7|NA|TRBV28
TGTGCCAGCCAACGCGGTGGACAGGTCTACGAGCAGTACTTC
CASQRGGQVYEQYF
>TRBD1|TRBJ2-7|NA|TRBV28
TGTGCCAGCACCCCTCCTCCGGGACAGGGGACCGAGCAGTACTTC
CASTPPPGQGTEQYF
>NA|TRBJ1-2|few|TRBV6-6
TGTGCCAGCAAGATTCATGAGGACTATGGCTACACCTTC
CASKIHEDYGYTF
>NA|TRBJ1-6|NA|TRBV6-1
TGTGCCAGCAGTGACGGCAGGTCAGGTTCACCCCTCCACTTT
CASSDGRSGSPLHF
>TRBD1|TRBJ1-6|NA|TRBV18
TGTGCCAGCTCCGGACAGGGGAATAATTCACCCCTCCACTTT
CASSGQGNNSPLHF
>TRBD1|TRBJ2-5|NA|TRBV29-1
TGCAGCGGTGACAGGGGTGAGACCCAGTACTTC
CSGDRGETQYF
>NA|TRBJ1-2|NA|TRBV5-1
TGCGCCAGCAGCCCGGCCGGGGTGCTCTACACCTTC
CASSPAGVLYTF
>NA|TRBJ2-5|NA|TRBV7-6
TGTGCCAGTTCAAGGGAGCGTCAAGAGACCCAGTACTTC
CASSRERQETQYF
>NA|TRBJ2-3|NA|TRBV5-4
TGTGCCAGCAGCTTGGGCGGGACCACAGATACGCAGTATTTT
CASSLGGTTDTQYF
>NA|TRBJ2-2|NA|TRBV9
TGTGCCAGCAAGGCACTAAACACCGGGGAGCTGTTTTTT
CASKALNTGELFF
>NA|TRBJ2-7|NA|TRBV7-9
TGTGCCAGCAGCCGTACACCCTCCTACGAGCAGTACTTC
CASSRTPSYEQYF
>TRBD2|TRBJ2-1|NA|TRBV27
TGTGCCAGCAGTTTGTCTCGGGGGGCCTACAATGAGCAGTTCTTC
CASSLSRGAYNEQFF
>NA|TRBJ2-2|NA|TRBV4-1
TGCGCCAGCAGCCAAAATCCCAGGTACACCGGGGAGCTGTTTTTT
CASSQNPRYTGELFF
>NA|TRBJ2-6|NA|TRBV6-1
TGTGCCAGCAGTGAAGTACTGGGGGCATCGTATTCTGGGGCCAACGTCCTGACTTTC
CASSEVLGASYSGANVLTF
>TRBD1|TRBJ1-2|NA|TRBV6-5
TGTGCCAGCAGGACTCCAGGGGGCGGCCCCTATGGCTACACCTTC
CASRTPGGGPYGYTF